The next 30 T cell receptor beta chains were all read from a single sample in a study of response to subunit inactivated influenza vaccine. Each CDR3 protein is one row after TCRdb ran MiXCR on the RT-PCR reads. Of approximately 530,000 distinct CDR3 sequences detected, approximately 7.3% appear once; the ten largest clones hold 13%. The material sequenced was PBMCs from blood, taken roughly 24 months after vaccination. Receptors were obtained from a man between 50 and 69 years old who received an inactivated influenza vaccine.

This clonotype was seen only a few times. V and J are TRBV3-1 and TRBJ2-2; 9 nucleotides agree with TRBD1. Trimming took 5 bases from V and 4 from J; bases not matched to a gene: 5. Germline V gene data show CDR1 as LGHDT and CDR2 as YNNKEL (reference sequence). There are 15 residues in the CDR3. The CDR3 DNA reads as TGTGCCAGCAGCTACAGGGGGCAGATCACCGGGGAGCTGTTTTTT. Protein sequence: CASSYRGQITGELFF. Drawing the rest from reference TRBV3-1 and TRBJ2-2, the complete variable domain is DTAVSQTPKYLVTQMGNDKSIKCEQNLGHDTMYWYKQDSKKFLKIMFSYNNKELIINETVPNRFSPKSPDKAHLNLHINSLELGDSAVYFCASSYRGQITGELFFGEGSRLTVL.

There are a few counts of this clonotype. This chain uses TRBV29-1 with TRBJ2-7, with 9 nucleotides matching TRBD2. J gave up 1 base and V 3 bases, and 1 base lay outside the gene matches. This CDR3 spans 13 amino acids. Germline CDR1 SQVTM, CDR2 ANQGSEA. The CDR3, as DNA: TGCAGCGTTGACACTAGCGGGTCCTACGAGCAGTACTTC. Translated: CSVDTSGSYEQYF.

Only a few counts were recorded for this clonotype. The gene calls are TRBV29-1 and TRBJ2-3, with 9 bases aligning to TRBD2. V lost 4 bases to trimming and J lost 5 bases; unmatched junction nucleotides: 7. The CDR3 covers 14 residues. Germline CDR1 SQVTM, CDR2 ANQGSEA. In DNA form, the CDR3 reads TGCAGCGTTGCCAGCGGGGGGATTGTAGATACGCAGTATTTT. This sequence encodes CSVASGGIVDTQYF.

The table lists this clonotype with many counts. The DNA of the CDR3 is TGCGCCAGCACCAGGGCGGGAGGGTCCAACGAGCAGTACTTC. Encoded protein: CASTRAGGSNEQYF. This chain joins TRBV5-1 and TRBJ2-7; 9 nucleotides align to TRBD2. V lost 6 bases to trimming and J lost 5 bases; unmatched junction nucleotides: 9. The CDR3 sequence is 14 residues long. CDR1 is SGHRS, CDR2 YFSETQ, per germline.

The chain recombines TRBV12-3 or TRBV12-4 with TRBJ2-1; D possibly uses TRBD1 or TRBD2 (5 bases each). Deletions cut 2 bases from V and 4 bases from J, with 12 bases between. The length of the CDR3 is 15 residues. The CDR3 DNA is TGTGCCAGCAGTTTAAGGGACCCGGAATACAATGAGCAGTTCTTC. Protein product: CASSLRDPEYNEQFF.

This clonotype turned up a few times. The gene calls are TRBV3-1 and TRBJ2-5; D possibly corresponds to TRBD2 (5 bases). The CDR3 contains 14 residues. The V end was cut by 4 bases, the J end by 2 bases, with 11 bases between. CDR1 and CDR2 (germline): LGHDT, YNNKEL (reference sequence). The CDR3 nucleotides read TGTGCCAGCAGCCTCGGGGAGAGTCAAGAGACCCAGTACTTC. Its protein product is CASSLGESQETQYF.

The chain links TRBV6-5 to TRBJ2-7; 10 bases fit TRBD1. The CDR3 length is 15 residues. Germline V gene data show CDR1 as MNHEY and CDR2 as SVGAGI. Trimming removed 0 bases from V and 5 bases from J; junction bases left unmatched: 4. CDR3 sequence (DNA): TGTGCCAGCAGTTACTCGGGACAGGGGCGCCACGAGCAGTACTTC. Protein sequence: CASSYSGQGRHEQYF.

This clonotype was counted at least ten times. The genes are TRBV20-1 and TRBJ1-2; no definite D call. This CDR3 has 13 residues. V lost 6 bases and J 2 bases, leaving 13 bases between the germline ends. CDR1 and CDR2 (germline): DFQATT, SNEGSKA (reference sequence). The CDR3 protein is CSASIRGNYGYTF. CDR3 nucleotides: TGCAGTGCCTCAATCCGAGGGAACTATGGCTACACCTTC.

This clonotype was observed at least ten times. J is TRBJ2-3 and V is TRBV10-3; D could derive from TRBD1 or TRBD2 (5 bases each). The germline V gene has CDR1 ENHRY and CDR2 SYGVKD. V lost 6 bases, J lost 0 bases, and 13 bases lay in between. This CDR3 contains 15 residues. CDR3 amino acids: CAIRGDGLSTDTQYF. In DNA, the CDR3 is TGTGCCATCAGGGGGGACGGACTTAGCACAGATACGCAGTATTTT.

This clonotype was counted a few times. V usage is TRBV7-2 and J usage is TRBJ1-2, with unresolved D. The CDR3 loop spans 14 amino acids. CDR1 is SGHTA, CDR2 FQGNSA, per germline. Deletions cut 10 bases from V and 1 base from J, with 16 bases between. As DNA, the CDR3 is TGTGCCACCTCGATGAGGTGGGGTAACTATGGCTACACCTTC. Translating gives CATSMRWGNYGYTF.

In this sample, this clonotype turned up a few times. The J gene is TRBJ2-1, the V gene TRBV4-1; possibly TRBD1 for D (6 bases). The germline V and J ends were trimmed by 2 bases and 9 bases, with 11 bases remaining between them. CDR3 length: 13 residues. Germline assignment: CDR1 MGHRA and CDR2 YSYEKL. The CDR3 nucleotides read TGCGCCAGCAGCCAAATTACAGGGCCTGAGCAGTTCTTC. As protein: CASSQITGPEQFF.

This clonotype was found many times. The CDR3 nucleotides read TGTGCCAGCAGTAATAGACTAGTCTCGCTCCCCGGAGAGACCCAGTACTTC. Translating gives CASSNRLVSLPGETQYF. V and J are TRBV6-1 and TRBJ2-5; D possibly corresponds to TRBD2 (6 bases). The CDR3 is 17 residues long. In germline, CDR1 is MNHNS, CDR2 SASEGT. V shed 5 bases and J shed 4 bases, with 23 bases lying between them.

This rearrangement joins TRBV5-5 to TRBJ2-1; 9 bases line up with TRBD2. Per the germline V gene, CDR1 is SGHKS and CDR2 is YYEKEE (reference sequence). This CDR3 is 17 amino acids long. After removal of 0 bases from V and 2 bases from J, the junction contained 6 bases not matched to a gene. Written as DNA, the CDR3 is TGTGCCAGCAGCTTGGAGGGTAGCGGGGGACCCTACAATGAGCAGTTCTTC. Translating gives CASSLEGSGGPYNEQFF.

The J gene is TRBJ2-3, the V gene TRBV29-1; 10 bases are a match to TRBD1. CDR1 is SQVTM, CDR2 ANQGSEA, per germline. Trimming removed 4 bases from V and 4 bases from J; junction bases left unmatched: 8. This CDR3 contains 15 residues. The CDR3 sequence: CSVAGQGMRADTQYF. CDR3 DNA: TGCAGCGTTGCGGGACAGGGGATGAGGGCAGATACGCAGTATTTT.

The chain combines TRBV11-2 with TRBJ2-4; TRBD2 matches at 9 bases. CDR1 and CDR2 (germline): SGHAT, FQNNGV. The length of the CDR3 is 18 residues. The V segment lost 2 bases and the J segment 6 bases; nucleotides outside the gene matches: 14. For the CDR3, the DNA is TGTGCCAGCAGCTTAAGATCTGAGACTAGCGGTACGCGAAACATTCAGTACTTC. Protein product: CASSLRSETSGTRNIQYF.

V usage is TRBV4-2 and J usage is TRBJ2-5, with 7 positions matching TRBD2. After removal of 0 bases from V and 0 bases from J, the junction contained 10 bases not matched to a gene. The CDR3 totals 18 residues. The germline V gene has CDR1 LGHNA and CDR2 YNFKEQ. As DNA, the CDR3 is TGTGCCAGCAGCCAAGATATCCCCCGGGGAGGGTACCAAGAGACCCAGTACTTC. It yields the protein CASSQDIPRGGYQETQYF.

This clonotype was seen at least ten times. The chain is built from TRBV3-1 and TRBJ2-7; 10 nucleotides match TRBD2. CDR1 and CDR2 (germline): LGHDT, YNNKEL (reference sequence). The CDR3 sequence is 16 residues long. The V gene end was trimmed by 5 bases and the J gene end by 4 bases; junction bases not matched to a gene: 11. CDR3 in DNA: TGTGCCAGCAGCACCTATTCTAGCGGGGGTTCGTACGAGCAGTACTTC. Translating gives CASSTYSSGGSYEQYF.

This clonotype occurred a few times. The chain uses TRBV6-5 and TRBJ1-5; unclear D gene. Deletions cut 0 bases from V and 0 bases from J, with 12 bases between. This CDR3 spans 17 amino acids. From germline, CDR1 is MNHEY and CDR2 SVGAGI. The CDR3 protein is CASSYSPVTYSNQPQHF. DNA for the CDR3: TGTGCCAGCAGTTACTCACCGGTCACCTATAGCAATCAGCCCCAGCATTTT.

The genes are TRBV7-4 and TRBJ2-3; 10 bases fit TRBD2. Germline assignment: CDR1 SGHVT and CDR2 SQSDAQ. CDR3 length equals 18 residues. With 1 base clipped from V and 5 bases from J, the junction kept 12 bases outside the gene matches. This CDR3 is CASSLVRGLALSEDTQYF. The CDR3 DNA is TGTGCCAGCAGCTTAGTCAGGGGACTAGCGTTGAGCGAAGATACGCAGTATTTT.

V gene TRBV10-3 combines with J gene TRBJ2-7; D gene unclear. The CDR3 spans 11 residues. Germline V gene lookup returns CDR1 ENHRY and CDR2 SYGVKD. Trimming removed 4 bases from V and 3 bases from J, with 4 bases in between. CDR3 protein: CAISVSYEQYF. CDR3 sequence (DNA): TGTGCCATCAGTGTTAGCTACGAGCAGTACTTC.

The chain carries TRBV3-1 and TRBJ2-3, with TRBD2 matching over 9 bases. From germline, CDR1 is LGHDT and CDR2 YNNKEL (reference sequence). CDR3 size: 16 residues. The trim removed 3 bases at V and 3 bases at J, leaving 7 bases unmatched. CDR3 nucleotides: TGTGCCAGCAGCCAGGCGGGAGGGCCCTCGACAGATACGCAGTATTTT. Protein product: CASSQAGGPSTDTQYF.

This clonotype was recorded a few times. The gene calls are TRBV14 and TRBJ2-5; D possibly corresponds to TRBD1 (7 bases). The CDR3 loop spans 15 amino acids. V lost 1 base and J 5 bases, leaving 14 bases between the germline ends. Germline V gene sequence: CDR1 SGHDN, CDR2 FVKESK. The CDR3 DNA reads as TGTGCCAGCAGCCAAGCGGAGGGGGCTTGGGAGACCCAGTACTTC. This gives the protein CASSQAEGAWETQYF.

This clonotype was seen at least ten times. This chain uses TRBV5-1 with TRBJ2-1, with D hard to call. The germline V gene has CDR1 SGHRS and CDR2 YFSETQ. The CDR3 loop spans 15 amino acids. The V and J ends lost 0 bases and 7 bases respectively, with 14 bases between them. The CDR3 bases are TGCGCCAGCAGCTTGGCCCCGGTAGGAATTAATGAGCAGTTCTTC. Its translation: CASSLAPVGINEQFF.

About this clonotype: At one boundary the junction diverges from the germline segment, which might be a read error. The V call is TRBV6-6, the J call TRBJ2-5; 9 nucleotides line up with TRBD2. Germline CDR1 and CDR2: MNHNY and SVGAGI (reference sequence). The CDR3 runs to 13 residues. CDR3 protein: CASKVAGEKTQCF. The CDR3 DNA follows: TGTGCCAGCAAAGTAGCGGGAGAGAAGACCCAGTGCTTC.

This clonotype was counted between two and nine times. This chain's CDR3 is CASSYGGGLSEQFF. CDR3 in DNA: TGTGCCAGCAGTTACGGCGGGGGGTTAAGTGAGCAGTTCTTC. This chain links TRBV6-5 with TRBJ2-1, with 8 bases lining up with TRBD2. The CDR3 has 14 residues. V shed 2 bases and J 9 bases; nucleotides not matched to a gene: 6. CDR1 and CDR2 (germline): MNHEY, SVGAGI.

This rearrangement joins TRBV5-4 to TRBJ2-7; 8 nucleotides match TRBD1. The CDR3 contains 17 residues. Germline-derived CDR1 and CDR2 are SGHNT and YYREEE (reference sequence). The ends lost 5 bases at V and 0 bases at J; junction bases unmatched: 13. DNA for the CDR3: TGTGCCAGCAGGACCCTGGGACAGGAAGACTACTCCTACGAGCAGTACTTC. Its translation is CASRTLGQEDYSYEQYF.

This clonotype occurred a few times. The chain has TRBV24-1 and TRBJ2-5, with 7 positions matching TRBD1. V dropped 6 bases and J dropped 2; count of bases not matched to a gene: 5. This CDR3 comprises 14 residues. CDR1 is KGHDR and CDR2 is SFDVKD in the germline V gene. CDR3 amino acids: CATSPGTAQETQYF. The CDR3 DNA is TGTGCCACCAGTCCCGGGACAGCACAAGAGACCCAGTACTTC.

Only a few counts were recorded for this clonotype. V usage is TRBV4-2 and J usage is TRBJ2-1; TRBD2 matches at 9 bases. V was clipped by 0 bases and J by 3 bases; unmatched bases: 6. This CDR3 is built from 17 residues. Germline CDR1 and CDR2: LGHNA and YNFKEQ. The CDR3 DNA reads as TGTGCCAGCAGCCAAGATCGGCTAGCGGGATTCTACAATGAGCAGTTCTTC. It is translated as CASSQDRLAGFYNEQFF.

This clonotype has more than one count but fewer than ten. This chain uses TRBV6-2 or TRBV6-3 with TRBJ2-7, with no clear D. The germline V gene encodes CDR1 MNHEY and CDR2 SVGEGT. The CDR3 contains 12 residues. Trimming cost V 4 bases and J 2 bases, with 6 bases left between them. DNA for the CDR3: TGTGCCAGCAGTTGGTACACCTACGAGCAGTACTTC. Protein sequence: CASSWYTYEQYF.

The gene calls are TRBV12-3 or TRBV12-4 and TRBJ2-2; 13 bases map to TRBD2. The V and J ends lost 5 bases and 2 bases, in that order; junction bases with no gene match: 14. This CDR3 has 20 amino acids. This chain's CDR3 is CASSLRTSGRVRDNTGELFF. DNA of the CDR3: TGTGCCAGCAGTCTGAGGACTAGCGGGAGAGTAAGGGACAACACCGGGGAGCTGTTTTTT.